This T cell receptor (beta chain) was retrieved from a study of T cell responses to AZD1222 COVID-19 vaccine. Assay: immunoSEQ multiplex PCR; the TCRdb copy retains only in-frame clones and omits some. Altogether some 140,000 clones are present, around 90% being singletons, with the ten largest covering around 2.8%. This sequence was found in an adult in good health. Material: peripheral blood, obtained on day 0 of AZD1222 vaccination.

In DNA form, the CDR3 reads TGTGCCGCCCCGGGGACAGGGAATTCACCCCTCCACTTT. Amino acids: CAAPGTGNSPLHF. The gene calls are TRBV5-6 and TRBJ1-6; 9 nucleotides agree with TRBD1. The junction had 6 bases not matched to a gene; V was cut back by 10 bases and J by 7 bases. Germline CDR1 and CDR2: SGHDT and YYEEEE. CDR3 length: 13 amino acids.